This TCR beta chain was captured in a study of T cell responses to AZD1222 COVID-19 vaccine (dated by TCRdb to the early 2020s). Study-level background: AZD1222 recipients with second doses at about 4 weeks or about 12 weeks were pooled, because spike-specific TCR depth and breadth did not differ between schedules. A total of around 240 trial participants underwent TCR sequencing, of whom around 200 received two doses of AZD1222 and about 25 received two doses of the MenACWY control vaccine. Enrollment into the trials was organized by age into subgroups of 18-55, 56-69 and 70-plus years, and those subgroups contained approximately 160, 26 and 62 TCR-sequenced participants, respectively. Overall study outcomes, separate from this receptor: After two AZD1222 doses, both the breadth and the depth of spike-specific TCRs were significantly higher than at day 0 and than in MenACWY recipients. Because no samples from the day 14 peak response were available, repertoires could be characterized only after the peak T cell response. Participants were mostly white British, with more females than males. The authors suggested clonal diversity may have been underestimated. Nearly half of unique spike-specific TCRs reportedly recognized epitopes outside regions mutated in the B.1.351 and B.1.1.7 variants. Conclusions about previously exposed vaccinees are limited, since just five to seven AZD1222 recipients were seropositive for SARS-CoV-2 at baseline. In the small 56-69-year group, the increase in depth fell short of significance, most likely because of low power. Vaccine-associated CD4 TCRs spanned the whole spike protein, with dominant responses in regions 160-218 and 743-854.

Note on this clone: No antigen is known for it. One base away there is no much larger clone; base qualities are not given.

The CDR3 runs 16 residues from the cysteine to the phenylalanine. The entry retains the CDR3 DNA only, 48 bases that are in frame from base 1. Trimming costs V 4 bases and J 4 bases, and their ends lie 19 bases apart. The germline V gene sets CDR1 to SGDLS and CDR2 to YYNGEE. The CDR3 regions of human TCRbeta chains were analyzed by immunosequencing. In the original analysis: TCRs in the repertoires were compared against a reference library of SARS-CoV-2-specific TCRs that had been generated with the MIRA antigen-specificity platform. Breadth was defined as the fraction of unique TCRs that were SARS-CoV-2-associated, and depth was defined as the fraction of total T cells that were SARS-CoV-2-associated. Each spike-specific TCR was assigned to its reactive spike region and to a CD4 or CD8 class using the MIRA data. Log10-transformed breadth and depth values were compared by one-way ANOVA with Sidak's multiple comparisons tests. Drawn from immuneACCESS, this table holds only the in-frame rearrangements with V and J called that TCRdb kept. Clones are partly lost; checked studies trace under half to an unresolved V gene and leave the rest unexplained. Clone size and V and J calls were adopted from that table, with D and trimming inferred from the DNA. The sample table contains 100,000 or so clones; only one count was recorded for nearly 90% of them. Together, the top ten hold 2.5% to 3% of the sample.

The intended sense of this specimen's time point label: baseline before first vaccination. Vaccinee samples came from UK trials COV001 and COV002, including a single-blind randomized controlled phase 2/3 trial of AZD1222 (ChAdOx1 nCoV-19) in healthy adults. Trial participant PBMC samples were collected at day 0 and day 28 after the second dose for TCRbeta chain sequencing. The origin of this receptor is an adult in good health. Sequenced here: peripheral blood, sampled on day 0 of AZD1222 vaccination. The chain is made from TRBV9 and TRBJ2-3, with a tentative D gene TRBD2 over 5 matching bases. The CDR3 in this case is CASSLDPQTGADTQYF. The base sequence is TGTGCCAGCAGCTTAGACCCCCAAACCGGGGCAGATACGCAGTATTTT.